This T cell receptor (beta chain) is drawn from a study of shared clonotypes between healthy human individuals. Germline lookup yields CDR1 LNHDA and CDR2 SQIVND (reference sequence). V was shortened by 3 bases and J by 4 bases, with 13 bases between the two germline ends. The CDR3 has 14 amino acids. Only in-frame clones appear in the TCRdb table, and some are missing; sequencing was by immunoSEQ multiplex PCR. The sample comprises about 2 million clones, about 95% of which are singletons, and approximately 1.2% rests with the top ten. Naive CD8 populations comprised CD45RO-negative cells positively selected for CCR7, excluding terminally differentiated effector memory CD45RA+ cells. Notes on the study in general: The study's rarefaction showed incomplete sorted-subset sequencing despite large depth.

On this clone: The antigen is not known.

This chain links TRBV19 with TRBJ2-7, with D possibly matching TRBD2 (5 bases). Specimen: naive CD8+ T cells sorted from blood. This receptor was obtained from a man between 18 and 35 years old in good health. CDR3 DNA sequence: TGTGCCAGTAGTATGGGTTCAGCGGTTTACGAGCAGTACTTC. Protein product: CASSMGSAVYEQYF. The entire variable domain, with the rest obtained from reference TRBV19 and TRBJ2-7, is as follows: DGGITQSPKYLFRKEGQNVTLSCEQNLNHDAMYWYRQDPGQGLRLIYYSQIVNDFQKGDIAEGYSVSREKKESFPLTVTSAQKNPTAFYLCASSMGSAVYEQYFGPGTRLTVT.